This T cell receptor beta chain was found in a study of T cell clonotyping in hematopoietic cell transplantation. Study-wide points: Recipient TCR diversity dropped after transplant; expanded clonotypes rose from day 30 to 180. Higher Inverse Simpson Index values in graft donor and pretransplant recipient predicted broader posttransplant TCR diversity.

The method was immunoSEQ multiplex PCR; TCRdb's version includes in-frame clones alone and lacks a portion of them. The table includes 7,000 to 10,000 clones, about 60% detected once. The V end lost 5 bases, the J end lost 0 bases, and 10 bases lay between the germline ends. CDR3 length: 15 residues. Germline loops: CDR1 SGHTA, CDR2 FQGTGA. A single count supports this clone. What it binds is not known. V usage is TRBV7-3 and J usage is TRBJ2-2; no definite D call. The TCR sequence derives from a male patient aged 55-69 years who had an allogeneic stem cell transplant from an unrelated donor, so the T cells may come from the graft donor. Some clones in this sample may be carry-over from other donors' samples. The source material was peripheral blood mononuclear cells, sampled 100 days after allogeneic stem cell transplant. The CDR3 coding sequence is TGTGCCAGCAGCAAAAATGGACCGAACACCGGGGAGCTGTTTTTT. Encoded protein: CASSKNGPNTGELFF.